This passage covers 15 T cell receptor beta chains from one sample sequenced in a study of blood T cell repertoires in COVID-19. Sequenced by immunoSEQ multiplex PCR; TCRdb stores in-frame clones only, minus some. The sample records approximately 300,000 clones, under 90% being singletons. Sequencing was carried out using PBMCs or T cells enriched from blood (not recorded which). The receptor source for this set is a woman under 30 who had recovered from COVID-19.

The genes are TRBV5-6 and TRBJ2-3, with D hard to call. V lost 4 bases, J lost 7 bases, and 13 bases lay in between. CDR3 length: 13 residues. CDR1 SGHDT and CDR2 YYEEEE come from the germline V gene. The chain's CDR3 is CASSHLDTYTQYF. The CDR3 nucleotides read TGTGCCAGCAGCCACCTCGACACCTATACGCAGTATTTT. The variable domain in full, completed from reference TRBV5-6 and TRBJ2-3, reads DAGVTQSPTHLIKTRGQQVTLRCSPKSGHDTVSWYQQALGQGPQFIFQYYEEEERQRGNFPDRFSGHQFPNYSSELNVNALLLGDSALYLCASSHLDTYTQYFGPGTRLTVL.

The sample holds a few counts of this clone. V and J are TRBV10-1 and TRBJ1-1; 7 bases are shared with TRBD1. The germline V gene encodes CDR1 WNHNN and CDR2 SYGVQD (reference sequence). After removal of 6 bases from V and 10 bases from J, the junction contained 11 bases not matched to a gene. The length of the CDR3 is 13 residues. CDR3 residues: CASSPGQDLGAFF. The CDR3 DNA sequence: TGCGCCAGCAGCCCCGGACAGGACCTTGGAGCTTTCTTT.

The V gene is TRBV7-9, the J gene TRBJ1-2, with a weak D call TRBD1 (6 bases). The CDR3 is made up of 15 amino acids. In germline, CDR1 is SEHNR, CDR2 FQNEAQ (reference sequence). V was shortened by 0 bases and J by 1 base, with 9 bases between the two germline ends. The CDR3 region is CASSLAWTDNYGYTF. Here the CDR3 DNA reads TGTGCCAGCAGCTTAGCCTGGACAGATAACTATGGCTACACCTTC.

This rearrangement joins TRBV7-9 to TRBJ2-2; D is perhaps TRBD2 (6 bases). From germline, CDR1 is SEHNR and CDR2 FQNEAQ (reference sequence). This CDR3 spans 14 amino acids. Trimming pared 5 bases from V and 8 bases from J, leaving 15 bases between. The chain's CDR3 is CASSRGADLGELFF. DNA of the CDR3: TGTGCCAGCAGCCGCGGGGCCGACTTAGGGGAGCTGTTTTTT.

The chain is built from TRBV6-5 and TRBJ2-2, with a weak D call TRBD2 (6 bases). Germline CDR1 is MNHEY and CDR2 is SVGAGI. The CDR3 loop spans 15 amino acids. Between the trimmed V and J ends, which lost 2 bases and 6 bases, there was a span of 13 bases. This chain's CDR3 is CASSYLGTSPGELFF. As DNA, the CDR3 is TGTGCCAGCAGTTACCTCGGGACTTCCCCCGGGGAGCTGTTTTTT.

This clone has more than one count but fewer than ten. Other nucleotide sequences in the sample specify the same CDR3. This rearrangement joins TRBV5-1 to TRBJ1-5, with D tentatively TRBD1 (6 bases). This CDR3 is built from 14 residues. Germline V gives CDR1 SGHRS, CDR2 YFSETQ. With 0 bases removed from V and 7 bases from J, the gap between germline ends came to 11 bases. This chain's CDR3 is CASSLDGGGQPQHF. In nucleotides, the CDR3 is TGCGCCAGCAGCTTGGACGGGGGGGGCCAGCCCCAGCATTTT.

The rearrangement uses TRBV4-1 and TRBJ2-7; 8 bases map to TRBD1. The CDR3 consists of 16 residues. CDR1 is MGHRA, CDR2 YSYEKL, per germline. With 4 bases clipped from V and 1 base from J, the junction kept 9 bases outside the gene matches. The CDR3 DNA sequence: TGCGCCAGCAGCCGATGGTTGACAGGGGCTTCCTACGAGCAGTACTTC. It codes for CASSRWLTGASYEQYF.

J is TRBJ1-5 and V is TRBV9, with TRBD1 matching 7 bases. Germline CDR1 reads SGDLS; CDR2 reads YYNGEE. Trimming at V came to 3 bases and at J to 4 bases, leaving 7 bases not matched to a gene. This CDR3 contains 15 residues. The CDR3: CASSAAGGTNQPQHF. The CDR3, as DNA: TGTGCCAGCAGCGCAGCAGGGGGAACGAATCAGCCCCAGCATTTT.

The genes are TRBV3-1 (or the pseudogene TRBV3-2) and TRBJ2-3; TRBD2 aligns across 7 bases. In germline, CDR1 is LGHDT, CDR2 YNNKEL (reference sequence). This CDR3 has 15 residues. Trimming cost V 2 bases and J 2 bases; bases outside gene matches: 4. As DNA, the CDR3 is TGTGCCAGCAGCCAAATGGGGGGGTTCACAGATACGCAGTATTTT. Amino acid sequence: CASSQMGGFTDTQYF.

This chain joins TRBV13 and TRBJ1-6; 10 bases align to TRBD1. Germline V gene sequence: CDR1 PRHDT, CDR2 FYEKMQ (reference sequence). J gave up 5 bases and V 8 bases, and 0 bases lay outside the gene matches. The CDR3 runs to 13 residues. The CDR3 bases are TGTGCCAGCGGACAGGGGGATAATTCACCCCTCCACTTT. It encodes CASGQGDNSPLHF.

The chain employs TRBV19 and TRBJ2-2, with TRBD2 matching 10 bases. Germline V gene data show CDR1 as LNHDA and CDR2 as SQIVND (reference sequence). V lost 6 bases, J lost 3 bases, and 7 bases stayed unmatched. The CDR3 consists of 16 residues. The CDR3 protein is CASRSGTSVYTGELFF. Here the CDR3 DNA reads TGTGCCAGTAGATCCGGGACTAGCGTCTACACCGGGGAGCTGTTTTTT.

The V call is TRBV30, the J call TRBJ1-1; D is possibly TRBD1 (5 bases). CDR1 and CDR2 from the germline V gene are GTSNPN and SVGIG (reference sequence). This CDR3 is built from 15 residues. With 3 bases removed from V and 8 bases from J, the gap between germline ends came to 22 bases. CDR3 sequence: CAWSDPQGVHREAFF. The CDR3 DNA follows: TGTGCCTGGAGCGATCCCCAAGGGGTCCATAGAGAAGCTTTCTTT.

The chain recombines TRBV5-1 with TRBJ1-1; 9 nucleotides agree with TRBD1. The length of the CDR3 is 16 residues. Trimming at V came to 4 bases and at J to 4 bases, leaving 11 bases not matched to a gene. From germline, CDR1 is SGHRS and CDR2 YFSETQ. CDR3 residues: CASSPLGTGRGTEAFF. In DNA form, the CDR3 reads TGCGCCAGCAGCCCGCTTGGGACAGGGAGGGGCACTGAAGCTTTCTTT.

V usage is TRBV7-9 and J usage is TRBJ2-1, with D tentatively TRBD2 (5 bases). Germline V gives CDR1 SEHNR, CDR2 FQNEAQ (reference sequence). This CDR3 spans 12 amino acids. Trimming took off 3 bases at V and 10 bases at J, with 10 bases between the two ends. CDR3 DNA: TGTGCCAGCAGCTTCGCGGGTCGGGAGCAGTTCTTC. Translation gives CASSFAGREQFF.

CDR3 nucleotides: TGTGCCAGCAGAGAAGAAGGGTCAGGGACCTACGAGCAGTACTTC. Translated, it gives CASREEGSGTYEQYF. This chain joins TRBV5-4 and TRBJ2-7; a weak D match, TRBD1 (5 bases). Trimming shortened V by 5 bases and J by 2 bases, and 17 bases separated the two germline ends. The CDR3 extends over 15 amino acids. Germline V gene data show CDR1 as SGHNT and CDR2 as YYREEE (reference sequence).